The 14 T cell receptor beta chains below all came from one sample that was sequenced in a study of vaccination effects on CD4 cells after COVID-19. Their target antigens are unknown. ViraFEST used viral peptide pools to expand antigen-specific CD4+ T cells before sequencing. Isolation of CD4+ T cells took place after about ten days of culture. It was two doses of either the BNT162b2 or mRNA-1273 vaccine that participants received. Here immunoSEQ multiplex PCR was the method, and the copy in TCRdb shows in-frame clones only, minus some. The table includes around 30,000 clones, roughly two thirds detected once. The starting material was CD4+ T cells from PBMCs cultured with HCoV-229E spike peptides, obtained after COVID-19 vaccination. The receptors derive from a human donor who received a COVID-19 vaccine.

The rearrangement uses TRBV27 and TRBJ2-2; 7 nucleotides agree with TRBD1. V lost 6 bases and J lost 0; bases outside the gene matches: 4. The CDR3 length is 15 residues. Germline V lookup: CDR1 MNHEY, CDR2 SMNVEV (reference sequence). The CDR3 protein is CASRTGTANTGELFF. Here the CDR3 DNA reads TGTGCCAGCAGGACCGGGACAGCGAACACCGGGGAGCTGTTTTTT.

The V call is TRBV5-1, the J call TRBJ2-1; 12 bases align to TRBD2. V dropped 0 bases and J dropped 9; count of bases not matched to a gene: 1. The CDR3 extends over 14 amino acids. Germline-derived CDR1 and CDR2 are SGHRS and YFSETQ. The CDR3 is CASSLGTSGTEQFF. In DNA form, the CDR3 reads TGCGCCAGCAGCTTGGGGACTAGCGGGACTGAGCAGTTCTTC.

The count of this clone is one. The chain has TRBV19 and TRBJ2-1, with D unresolved. Germline V lookup: CDR1 LNHDA, CDR2 SQIVND (reference sequence). Between the trimmed V and J ends, which lost 5 bases and 13 bases, there was a span of 15 bases. There are 12 residues in the CDR3. As DNA, the CDR3 is TGTGCCAGTAGTTTCGGATTGGGGTTTCAGTTCTTC. As protein: CASSFGLGFQFF.

The V gene is TRBV20-1, the J gene TRBJ2-3; D gene ambiguous. Looked up from germline, CDR1 is DFQATT and CDR2 is SNEGSKA (reference sequence). The CDR3 is made up of 11 amino acids. Trimming removed 4 bases from V and 10 bases from J, with 12 bases in between. The CDR3 region has the DNA TGCAGTGCTACCTCCCACGAGGCGCAGTATTTT. Translated, it gives CSATSHEAQYF.

A remark on this clone: One end of the junction does not line up with germline, which may come from a read error. The gene calls are TRBV5-6 and TRBJ1-2; D unresolved. There are 15 residues in the CDR3. Germline V gene data show CDR1 as SGHDT and CDR2 as YYEEEE. The CDR3 nucleotides read TGTGCCAGCAGATTGGATGAGGCCGATAACTATGGCTACACCTTC. Translation gives CASRLDEADNYGYTF.

The chain combines TRBV9 with TRBJ1-4; D not certain. V lost 0 bases and J 7 bases, leaving 13 bases between the germline ends. This CDR3 spans 15 amino acids. Germline V gene lookup returns CDR1 SGDLS and CDR2 YYNGEE. DNA of the CDR3: TGTGCCAGCAGCGTAGGGACGGTGAATACTGAAAAACTGTTTTTT. It yields the protein CASSVGTVNTEKLFF.

With respect to this clone: One end of the junction fails to match germline, which may point to a read error. This sequence joins TRBV2 and TRBJ2-1; D possibly corresponds to TRBD1 (6 bases). CDR1 and CDR2 from the germline V gene are SNHLY and FYNNEI. CDR3 size: 15 residues. CDR3 loop: CASREGQRSYNEQFF. CDR3 nucleotides: TGTGCCAGCAGGGAAGGACAGAGATCCTACAATGAGCAGTTCTTC. Full variable domain (remainder filled in from reference TRBV2 and TRBJ2-1): EPEVTQTPSHQVTQMGQEVILRCVPISNHLYFYWYRQILGQKVEFLVSFYNNEISEKSEIFDDQFSVERPDGSNFTLKIRSTKLEDSAMYFCASREGQRSYNEQFFGPGTRLTVL.

The chain links TRBV27 to TRBJ1-2, with TRBD1 as a possible D gene (5 bases). V was shortened by 11 bases and J by 3 bases, with 13 bases between the two germline ends. This CDR3 is 12 amino acids long. Germline CDR1 is MNHEY and CDR2 is SMNVEV (reference sequence). Here the CDR3 DNA reads TGTGCCTGCGGGACCCCCCACTATGGCTACACCTTC. It specifies CACGTPHYGYTF.

Only a few counts were recorded for this clone. The chain joins TRBV18 to TRBJ2-2; tentatively, D is TRBD2 (5 bases). This CDR3 contains 13 residues. V lost 3 bases and J 3 bases, leaving 5 bases between the germline ends. CDR1 is KGHSH, CDR2 LQKENI, per germline. The CDR3 DNA follows: TGTGCCAGCTCACCGCGGGACACCGGGGAGCTGTTTTTT. Amino acid sequence: CASSPRDTGELFF.

The rearrangement joins TRBV6-5 to TRBJ1-1; the D is unclear. This CDR3 has 12 residues. V was pared by 8 bases and J by 1 base, with 8 bases between. Per germline, CDR1 MNHEY and CDR2 SVGAGI. CDR3 coding DNA: TGTGCCAGCTGGCGCAGGAACACTGAAGCTTTCTTT. Protein sequence: CASWRRNTEAFF.

The chain links TRBV18 to TRBJ1-5; D unclear. Germline V gene sequence: CDR1 KGHSH, CDR2 LQKENI. V lost 2 bases and J 3 bases, leaving 11 bases between the germline ends. The CDR3 runs 15 residues. Written as DNA, the CDR3 is TGTGCCAGCTCACCAGGTCAAAGCTACAATCAGCCCCAGCATTTT. It encodes CASSPGQSYNQPQHF.

The gene calls are TRBV6-1 and TRBJ2-1; D perhaps matches TRBD1 (5 bases). CDR1 and CDR2 from the germline V gene are MNHNS and SASEGT. CDR3 size: 15 residues. V was pared by 0 bases and J by 6 bases, with 12 bases between. DNA for the CDR3: TGTGCCAGCAGTGAAGCGCGGCAGGGAACCAATGAGCAGTTCTTC. Its translation is CASSEARQGTNEQFF.

The genes are TRBV4-1 and TRBJ1-4, with 9 bases fitting TRBD1. The CDR3 is made up of 16 amino acids. CDR1 and CDR2 (germline): MGHRA, YSYEKL. With V trimmed by 3 bases and J by 3 bases, 5 bases remained unmatched. CDR3 in DNA: TGCGCCAGCAGCCAGGCTACAGGGGGCTCTAATGAAAAACTGTTTTTT. Protein: CASSQATGGSNEKLFF.

V usage is TRBV19 and J usage is TRBJ2-6; D is undetermined. Trimming took 4 bases from V and 0 from J, leaving 13 bases between them. The CDR3 is 17 amino acids. Germline values: CDR1 LNHDA, CDR2 SQIVND (reference sequence). The CDR3 bases are TGTGCCAGTAGTAGGGGTAGGGCGTACTCTGGGGCCAACGTCCTGACTTTC. This codes for CASSRGRAYSGANVLTF.